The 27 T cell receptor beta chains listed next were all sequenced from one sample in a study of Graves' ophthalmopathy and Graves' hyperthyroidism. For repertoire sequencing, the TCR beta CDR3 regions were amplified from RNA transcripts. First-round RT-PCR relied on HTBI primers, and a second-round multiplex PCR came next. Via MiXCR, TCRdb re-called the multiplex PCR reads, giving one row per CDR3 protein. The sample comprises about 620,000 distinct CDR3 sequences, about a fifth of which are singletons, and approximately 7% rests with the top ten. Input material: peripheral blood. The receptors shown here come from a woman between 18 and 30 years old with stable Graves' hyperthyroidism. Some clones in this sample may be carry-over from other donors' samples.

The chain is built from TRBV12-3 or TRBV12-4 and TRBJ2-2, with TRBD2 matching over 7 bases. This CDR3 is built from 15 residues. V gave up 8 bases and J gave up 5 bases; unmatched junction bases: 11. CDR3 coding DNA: TGTGCCAGCGCACCCTCGGCGGGAGAAACCGGGGAGCTGTTTTTT. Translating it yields CASAPSAGETGELFF.

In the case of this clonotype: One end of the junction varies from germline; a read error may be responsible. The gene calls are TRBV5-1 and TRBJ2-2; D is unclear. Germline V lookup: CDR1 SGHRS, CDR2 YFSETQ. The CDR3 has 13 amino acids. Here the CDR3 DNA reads TGCGCCAGCAGCTTGTTGAACGCCGGGGAGCTGTTTTTT. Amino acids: CASSLLNAGELFF.

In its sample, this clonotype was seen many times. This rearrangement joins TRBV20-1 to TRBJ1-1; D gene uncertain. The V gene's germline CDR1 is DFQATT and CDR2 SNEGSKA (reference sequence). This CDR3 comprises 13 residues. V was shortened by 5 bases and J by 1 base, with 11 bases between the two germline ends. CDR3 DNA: TGCAGTGCTCGGTTGGACCCGAACACTGAAGCTTTCTTT. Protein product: CSARLDPNTEAFF.

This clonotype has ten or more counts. This CDR3 is CASSADSWHSSGNTIYF. The CDR3 coding sequence is TGTGCCAGCAGTGCGGACAGCTGGCATTCCTCTGGAAACACCATATATTTT. The J gene is TRBJ1-3, the V gene TRBV27, with D possibly matching TRBD1 (6 bases). Trimming shortened V by 5 bases and J by 0 bases, and 17 bases separated the two germline ends. Germline CDR1 is MNHEY and CDR2 is SMNVEV (reference sequence). This CDR3 contains 17 residues.

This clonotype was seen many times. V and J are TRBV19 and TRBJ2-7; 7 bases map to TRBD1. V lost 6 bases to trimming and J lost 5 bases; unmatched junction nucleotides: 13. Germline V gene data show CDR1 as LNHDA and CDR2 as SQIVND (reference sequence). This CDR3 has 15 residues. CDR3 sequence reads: CASSDRDRSDDEQYF. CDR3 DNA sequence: TGTGCCAGTAGCGACCGGGACAGATCGGACGACGAGCAGTACTTC.

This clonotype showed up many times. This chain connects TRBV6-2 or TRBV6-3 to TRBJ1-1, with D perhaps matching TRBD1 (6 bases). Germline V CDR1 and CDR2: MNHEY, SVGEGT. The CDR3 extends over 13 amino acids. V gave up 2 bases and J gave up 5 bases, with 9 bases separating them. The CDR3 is CASSYGQRTEAFF. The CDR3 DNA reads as TGTGCCAGCAGTTACGGACAGAGAACTGAAGCTTTCTTT.

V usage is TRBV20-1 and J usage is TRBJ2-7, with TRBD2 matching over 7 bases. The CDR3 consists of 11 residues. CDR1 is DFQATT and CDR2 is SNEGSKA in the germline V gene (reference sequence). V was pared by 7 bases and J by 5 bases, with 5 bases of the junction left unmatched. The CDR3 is CSGSGRNEQYF. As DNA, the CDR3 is TGCAGTGGGTCCGGGAGGAACGAGCAGTACTTC.

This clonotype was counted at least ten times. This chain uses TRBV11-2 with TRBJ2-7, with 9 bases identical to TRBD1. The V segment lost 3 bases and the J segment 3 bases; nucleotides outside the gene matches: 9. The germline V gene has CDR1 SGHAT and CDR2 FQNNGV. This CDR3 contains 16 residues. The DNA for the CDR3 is TGTGCCAGCAGCTTCGTCCCGGGACAGGGTGGCTACGAGCAGTACTTC. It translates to CASSFVPGQGGYEQYF.

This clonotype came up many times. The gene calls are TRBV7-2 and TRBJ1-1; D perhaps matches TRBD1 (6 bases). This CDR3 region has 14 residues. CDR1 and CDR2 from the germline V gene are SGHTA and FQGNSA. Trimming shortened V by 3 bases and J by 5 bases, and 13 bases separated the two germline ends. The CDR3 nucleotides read TGTGCCAGCAGCTTGTTAGAGAGGGGGACTGAAGCTTTCTTT. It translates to CASSLLERGTEAFF.

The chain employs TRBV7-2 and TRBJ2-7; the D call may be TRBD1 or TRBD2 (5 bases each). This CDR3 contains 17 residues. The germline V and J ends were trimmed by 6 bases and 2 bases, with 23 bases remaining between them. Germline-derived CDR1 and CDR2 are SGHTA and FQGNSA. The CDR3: CASSEALSLGVAYEQYF. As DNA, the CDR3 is TGTGCCAGCAGTGAAGCGCTTAGCTTGGGGGTTGCCTACGAGCAGTACTTC.

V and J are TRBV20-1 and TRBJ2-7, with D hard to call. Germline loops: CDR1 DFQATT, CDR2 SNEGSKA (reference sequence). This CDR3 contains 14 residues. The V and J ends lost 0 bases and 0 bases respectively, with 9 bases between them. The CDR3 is CSARDQGFSYEQYF. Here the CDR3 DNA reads TGCAGTGCTAGAGATCAAGGCTTCTCCTACGAGCAGTACTTC.

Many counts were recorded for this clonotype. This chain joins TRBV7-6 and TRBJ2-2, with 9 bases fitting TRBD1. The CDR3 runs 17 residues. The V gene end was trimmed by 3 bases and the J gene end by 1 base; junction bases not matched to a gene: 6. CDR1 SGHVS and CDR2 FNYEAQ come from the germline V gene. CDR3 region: CASSFHSGQGNTGELFF. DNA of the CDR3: TGTGCCAGCAGCTTTCACTCGGGACAGGGGAACACCGGGGAGCTGTTTTTT.

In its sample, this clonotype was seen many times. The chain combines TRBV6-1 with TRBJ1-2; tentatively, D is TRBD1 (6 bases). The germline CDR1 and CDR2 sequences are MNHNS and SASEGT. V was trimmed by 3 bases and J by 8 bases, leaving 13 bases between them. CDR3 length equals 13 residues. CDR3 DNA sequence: TGTGCCAGCAGTGACCCCGGGACAAGGGGCTACACCTTC. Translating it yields CASSDPGTRGYTF.

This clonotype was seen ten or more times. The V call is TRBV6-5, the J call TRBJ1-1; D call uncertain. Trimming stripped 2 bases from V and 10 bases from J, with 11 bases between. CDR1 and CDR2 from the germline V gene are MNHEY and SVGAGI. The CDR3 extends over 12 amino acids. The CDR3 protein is CASSYQVGVAFF. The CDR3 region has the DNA TGTGCCAGCAGTTACCAGGTCGGCGTAGCTTTCTTT.

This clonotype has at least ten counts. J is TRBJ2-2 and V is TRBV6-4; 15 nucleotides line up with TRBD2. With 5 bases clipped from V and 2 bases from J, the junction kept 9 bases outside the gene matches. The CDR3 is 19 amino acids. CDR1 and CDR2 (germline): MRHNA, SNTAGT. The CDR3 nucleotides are TGTGCCAGCAGTCCCTTAGGGACTAGCGGGGGGCGTAACACCGGGGAGCTGTTTTTT. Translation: CASSPLGTSGGRNTGELFF.

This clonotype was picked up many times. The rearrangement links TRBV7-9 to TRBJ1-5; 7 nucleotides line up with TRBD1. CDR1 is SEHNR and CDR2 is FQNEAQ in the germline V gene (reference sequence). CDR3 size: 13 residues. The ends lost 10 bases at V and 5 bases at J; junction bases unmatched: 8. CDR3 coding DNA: TGTGCCATCCAGAGGGGGCCATATCAGCCCCAGCATTTT. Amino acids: CAIQRGPYQPQHF.

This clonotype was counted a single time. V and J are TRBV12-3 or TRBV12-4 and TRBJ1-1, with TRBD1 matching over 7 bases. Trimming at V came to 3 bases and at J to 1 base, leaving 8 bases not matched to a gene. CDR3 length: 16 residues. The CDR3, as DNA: TGTGCCAGCAGTTTTTGGGCTACAGGGGCGAACACTGAAGCTTTCTTT. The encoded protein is CASSFWATGANTEAFF.

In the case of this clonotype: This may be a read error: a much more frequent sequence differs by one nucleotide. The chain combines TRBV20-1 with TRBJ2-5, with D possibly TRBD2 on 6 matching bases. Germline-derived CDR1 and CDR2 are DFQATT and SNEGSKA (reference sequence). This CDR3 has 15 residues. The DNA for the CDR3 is TGCAGTGCTAGAGATCAGGAGGGAGTAAGGGAGACCCAGCGCTTC. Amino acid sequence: CSARDQEGVRETQRF.

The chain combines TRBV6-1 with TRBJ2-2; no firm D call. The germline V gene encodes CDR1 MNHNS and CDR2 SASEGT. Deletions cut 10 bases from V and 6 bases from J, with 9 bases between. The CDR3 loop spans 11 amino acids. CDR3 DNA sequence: TGTGCCACGGCGCAGGCCGGGGAGCTGTTTTTT. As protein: CATAQAGELFF.

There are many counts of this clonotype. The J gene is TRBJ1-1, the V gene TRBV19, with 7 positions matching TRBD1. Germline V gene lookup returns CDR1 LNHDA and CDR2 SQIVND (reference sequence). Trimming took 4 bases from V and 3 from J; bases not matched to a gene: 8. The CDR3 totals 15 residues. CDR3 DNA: TGTGCCAGTAGTAACGACAGGGAAGTACACACTGAAGCTTTCTTT. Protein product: CASSNDREVHTEAFF.

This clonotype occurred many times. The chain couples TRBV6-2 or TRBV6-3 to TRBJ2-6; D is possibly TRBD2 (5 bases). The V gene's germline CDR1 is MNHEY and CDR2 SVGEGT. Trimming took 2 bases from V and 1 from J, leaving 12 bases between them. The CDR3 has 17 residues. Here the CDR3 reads CASSYGGRWSGANVLTF. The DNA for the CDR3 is TGTGCCAGCAGTTACGGCGGGCGTTGGTCTGGGGCCAACGTCCTGACTTTC.

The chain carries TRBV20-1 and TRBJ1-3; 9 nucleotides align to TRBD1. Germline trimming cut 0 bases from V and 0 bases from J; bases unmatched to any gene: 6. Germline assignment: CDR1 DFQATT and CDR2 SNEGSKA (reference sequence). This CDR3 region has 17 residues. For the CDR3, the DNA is TGCAGTGCTAGAGACTACAGGGGGCGATTCTCTGGAAACACCATATATTTT. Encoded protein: CSARDYRGRFSGNTIYF.

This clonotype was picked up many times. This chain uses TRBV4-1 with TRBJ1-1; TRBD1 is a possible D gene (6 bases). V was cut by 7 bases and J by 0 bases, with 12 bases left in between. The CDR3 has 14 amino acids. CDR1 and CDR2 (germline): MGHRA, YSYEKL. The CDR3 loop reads CASNPDSLNTEAFF. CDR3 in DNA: TGCGCCAGCAACCCGGACAGCCTGAACACTGAAGCTTTCTTT.

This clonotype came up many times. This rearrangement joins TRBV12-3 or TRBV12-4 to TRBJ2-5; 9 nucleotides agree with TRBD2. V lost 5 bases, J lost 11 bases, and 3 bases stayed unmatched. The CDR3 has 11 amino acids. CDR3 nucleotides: TGTGCCAGCAGTCCGGGACTAGCTCAGTACTTC. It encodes CASSPGLAQYF.

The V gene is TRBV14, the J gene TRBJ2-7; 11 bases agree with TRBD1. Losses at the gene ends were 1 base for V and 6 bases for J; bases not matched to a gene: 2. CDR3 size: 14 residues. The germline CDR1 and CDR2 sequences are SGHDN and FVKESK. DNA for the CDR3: TGTGCCAGCAGCCAAGTAGGGACAGGGGGCGAGCAGTACTTC. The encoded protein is CASSQVGTGGEQYF.

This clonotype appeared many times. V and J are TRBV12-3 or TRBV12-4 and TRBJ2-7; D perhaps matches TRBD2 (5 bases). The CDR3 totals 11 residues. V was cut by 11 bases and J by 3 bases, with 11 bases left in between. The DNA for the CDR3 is TGTGCCGTTCGACTATTCTACGAGCAGTACTTC. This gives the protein CAVRLFYEQYF.

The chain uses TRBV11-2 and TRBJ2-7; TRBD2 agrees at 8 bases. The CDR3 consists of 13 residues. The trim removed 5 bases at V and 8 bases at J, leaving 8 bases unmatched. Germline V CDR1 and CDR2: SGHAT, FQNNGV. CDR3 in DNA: TGTGCCAGCAGCCCGGCGGGGGGAAGGCAGCAGTACTTC. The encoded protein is CASSPAGGRQQYF.